Sequencing of this T cell receptor (beta chain) was carried out in a study of shared clonotypes between healthy human individuals. Sequencing was performed with immunoSEQ multiplex PCR; in TCRdb, only in-frame clones are kept and a portion is missing. This sample carries 1,500,000 or so clones, around 98.5% of them seen once, and the ten largest clones take 0.36%. Trimming took off 0 bases at V and 2 bases at J, with 14 bases between the two ends. Per germline, CDR1 SGHNT and CDR2 YYREEE (reference sequence). The CDR3 has 16 residues. The source of this sequence is a young man in good health. Source material: naive CD4+ T cells sorted from blood. Noted subset: CD45RA+ positively selected. This chain uses TRBV5-4 with TRBJ2-5; D remains unclear. The CDR3 sequence: CASSLAGLQLQETQYF. The DNA for the CDR3 is TGTGCCAGCAGCTTGGCCGGTTTACAACTTCAAGAGACCCAGTACTTC. The variable domain in full, with the rest retrieved from reference TRBV5-4 and TRBJ2-5, is ETGVTQSPTHLIKTRGQQVTLRCSSQSGHNTVSWYQQALGQGPQFIFQYYREEENGRGNFPPRFSGLQFPNYSSELNVNALELDDSALYLCASSLAGLQLQETQYFGPGTRLLVL.